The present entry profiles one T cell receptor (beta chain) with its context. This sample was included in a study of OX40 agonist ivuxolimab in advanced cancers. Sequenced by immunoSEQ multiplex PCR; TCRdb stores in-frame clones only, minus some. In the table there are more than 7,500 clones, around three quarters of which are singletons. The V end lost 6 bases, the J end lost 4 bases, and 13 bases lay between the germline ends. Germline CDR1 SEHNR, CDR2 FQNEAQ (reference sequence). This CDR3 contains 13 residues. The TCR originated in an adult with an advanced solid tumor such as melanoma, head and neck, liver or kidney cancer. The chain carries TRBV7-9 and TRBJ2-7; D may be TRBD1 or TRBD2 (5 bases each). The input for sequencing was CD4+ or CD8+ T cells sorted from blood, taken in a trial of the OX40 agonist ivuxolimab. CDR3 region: CASRAVGDYEQYF. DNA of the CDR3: TGTGCCAGCAGGGCGGTGGGGGATTACGAGCAGTACTTC.